This T cell receptor (beta chain) was recorded in a study of shared clonotypes between healthy human individuals. Sorted-subset replicate PCR reactions were performed with approximately 200 ng DNA, corresponding to about 30,000 T cell genomes. Here immunoSEQ multiplex PCR was the method, and the copy in TCRdb shows in-frame clones only, minus some. The repertoire holds under 1,100,000 clones, with under 80% as singletons. Details on this clone: Its specificity is unknown.

Study-level findings and limits: Rarefaction demonstrated incomplete sorted-subset sequencing despite large depth. Larger richness was generally estimated for naive than memory subsets.

A CD45RA-negative memory subset and a CD45RA+ naive subset were separated from the CD4+ cells. The CDR3 runs 15 residues. Per germline, CDR1 LNHDA and CDR2 SQIVND (reference sequence). V shed 3 bases and J 5 bases; nucleotides not matched to a gene: 9. The chain couples TRBV19 to TRBJ1-2, with 7 bases that match TRBD1. Sequencing input: memory CD4+ T cells sorted from blood. Subset given: CD45RA-negative fraction. The receptor's source is a man aged 18 to 35 in good health. The CDR3 spells CASSIPGETGYGYTF. CDR3 nucleotides: TGTGCCAGTAGTATCCCGGGAGAGACAGGGTATGGCTACACCTTC.